These 10 T cell receptor beta chains were sequenced from one sample in a study of Graves' ophthalmopathy and Graves' hyperthyroidism. Amplification of TCR beta CDR3 regions used RNA transcripts. HTBI primers primed a first-round RT-PCR, and a second-round multiplex PCR followed. Each CDR3 protein gets one entry after TCRdb re-called the multiplex PCR reads with MiXCR. The data hold a few hundred thousand distinct CDR3 sequences, with 15% to 20% observed a single time. The specimen was peripheral blood. These receptor sequences come from an adult man with Graves' ophthalmopathy.

J is TRBJ2-7 and V is TRBV27, with D unresolved. V lost 7 bases and J lost 3, with 10 bases in between. CDR3 length: 12 amino acids. Germline CDR1 reads MNHEY; CDR2 reads SMNVEV (reference sequence). The CDR3 here is CASTPSGYEQYF. CDR3 coding DNA: TGTGCCAGCACCCCGAGTGGCTACGAGCAGTACTTC.

Ten or more counts support this clonotype. This rearrangement joins TRBV11-2 to TRBJ1-2, with unresolved D. Trimming stripped 1 base from V and 7 bases from J, with 7 bases between. Germline CDR1 is SGHAT and CDR2 is FQNNGV. The CDR3 length is 12 residues. The CDR3 DNA reads TGTGCCAGCAGCTTAGGTTCGGGTGGCTACACCTTC. Encoded protein: CASSLGSGGYTF. Looking up the rest from reference TRBV11-2 and TRBJ1-2 gives the full variable domain: EAGVAQSPRYKIIEKRQSVAFWCNPISGHATLYWYQQILGQGPKLLIQFQNNGVVDDSQLPKDRFSAERLKGVDSTLKIQPAKLEDSAVYLCASSLGSGGYTFGSGTRLTVV.

Many counts were recorded for this clonotype. The chain recombines TRBV27 with TRBJ2-7; the match to TRBD2 covers 10 bases. This CDR3 has 17 residues. The J segment lost 1 base and the V segment lost 0 bases, leaving 6 bases of the junction unmatched. Germline V gives CDR1 MNHEY, CDR2 SMNVEV (reference sequence). The CDR3 spells CASSLSASGSGSYEQYF. CDR3 nucleotides: TGTGCCAGCAGTTTATCGGCTAGCGGGAGCGGTTCCTACGAGCAGTACTTC.

The chain combines TRBV11-2 with TRBJ2-5; D remains unclear. Trimming stripped 1 base from V and 1 base from J, with 13 bases between. This CDR3 is 16 amino acids long. Germline V gives CDR1 SGHAT, CDR2 FQNNGV. CDR3 in amino acids: CASSLGEGESQETQYF. CDR3 nucleotides: TGTGCCAGCAGCTTAGGCGAAGGAGAGAGCCAAGAGACCCAGTACTTC.

This clonotype was counted a few times. This rearrangement joins TRBV20-1 to TRBJ2-7; D unresolved. V lost 0 bases and J lost 2, with 8 bases in between. In germline, CDR1 is DFQATT, CDR2 SNEGSKA (reference sequence). The CDR3 extends over 13 amino acids. The CDR3: CSARDLFAYEQYF. The CDR3 region has the DNA TGCAGTGCTAGAGATTTGTTCGCCTACGAGCAGTACTTC.

The chain employs TRBV13 and TRBJ1-1; no firm D call. The DNA matches TRBJ2-1 better at its end, which makes the J call doubtful. Germline V lookup: CDR1 PRHDT, CDR2 FYEKMQ (reference sequence). This CDR3 is 15 amino acids long. CDR3 bases: TGTGCCAGCAGCTCGCCTCTTAAGGGAACCTACGAGCAGTTCTTC. As protein: CASSSPLKGTYEQFF.

This clonotype has at least ten counts. The rearrangement uses TRBV20-1 and TRBJ2-7, with TRBD2 identical over 7 bases. The CDR3 is 13 residues long. Germline values: CDR1 DFQATT, CDR2 SNEGSKA (reference sequence). The V gene end was trimmed by 6 bases and the J gene end by 3 bases; junction bases not matched to a gene: 8. The CDR3 spells CSAQSGGLYEQYF. CDR3 nucleotides: TGCAGTGCCCAATCGGGAGGCCTCTACGAGCAGTACTTC.

This clonotype was recorded many times. The chain uses TRBV5-1 and TRBJ1-2, with D possibly matching TRBD1 (6 bases). The CDR3 runs 15 residues. In germline, CDR1 is SGHRS, CDR2 YFSETQ. Trimming removed 0 bases from V and 5 bases from J, with 14 bases in between. The CDR3 DNA sequence: TGCGCCAGCAGCTTGGACAATTCGAGGGGGTATGGCTACACCTTC. Translating gives CASSLDNSRGYGYTF.

This clonotype has a count of ten or more. This rearrangement joins TRBV5-6 to TRBJ1-6, with a possible D match to TRBD1 (5 bases). This CDR3 contains 16 residues. The germline V and J ends were trimmed by 5 bases and 3 bases, with 15 bases remaining between them. CDR1 SGHDT and CDR2 YYEEEE come from the germline V gene. CDR3 in amino acids: CASRRSDSVYNSPLHF. CDR3 in DNA: TGTGCCAGCAGGAGAAGCGACAGCGTCTATAATTCACCCCTCCACTTT.

This clonotype was recorded many times. The chain joins TRBV6-5 to TRBJ2-5, with 7 bases identical to TRBD2. This CDR3 spans 13 amino acids. CDR1 MNHEY and CDR2 SVGAGI come from the germline V gene. The ends lost 6 bases at V and 1 base at J; junction bases unmatched: 2. DNA for the CDR3: TGTGCCAGCAGGAGGACTAGCCAAGAGACCCAGTACTTC. It encodes CASRRTSQETQYF.